Listed below are T cell receptor beta chains from one sample, sequenced in a study of cytomegalovirus exposure and HLA in healthy donors. Here immunoSEQ multiplex PCR was the method, and the copy in TCRdb shows in-frame clones only, minus some. The sample has roughly 150,000 clones, around 85% seen once; the top ten hold 1% to 1.5%. Sequenced input: PBMCs. These receptors all come from a man aged 45-60 years in good health and CMV-seropositive. Both conserved end residues are part of each CDR3. The order of the fields is D gene, J gene, V gene, clone size, CDR3 DNA, CDR3 protein. A D gene is named only where the DNA matches it firmly. The size entry is marked missing in some rows and otherwise reads once, few, many or a size class.

>TRBD1|TRBJ2-6|TRBV7-8|few
TGTGCCAGCAGCTTAAGACAGGGGTCCGCCAGCTCTGGGGCCAACGTCCTGACTTTC
CASSLRQGSASSGANVLTF
>TRBD2|TRBJ2-2|TRBV7-6|NA
TGTGCCAGCAGCTTCCTAGCGGGGGGGTTAAACACCGGGGAGCTGTTTTTT
CASSFLAGGLNTGELFF
>NA|TRBJ1-5|TRBV7-2|NA
TGTGCCAGCAGCGGAATGAGGGGCAATCAGCCCCAGCATTTT
CASSGMRGNQPQHF
>TRBD2|TRBJ2-7|TRBV5-6|few
TGTGCCAGCAGGGTGGGAGGGGTCTACGAGCAGTACTTC
CASRVGGVYEQYF
>NA|TRBJ2-7|TRBV5-1|NA
TGCGCCAGCAGCTCCAGACAATTTGGCGACGAGCAGTACTTC
CASSSRQFGDEQYF
>TRBD1|TRBJ2-5|TRBV28|NA
TGTGCCAGCAGTTTGCCACAGGGGGCGACGGGGGAGACCCAGTACTTC
CASSLPQGATGETQYF
>TRBD1|TRBJ1-1|TRBV14|NA
TGTGCCAGCAGCCAAGTGACAGGGGAAGGAGCTTTCTTT
CASSQVTGEGAFF
>NA|TRBJ2-7|TRBV28|NA
TGTGCCAGTAAAGGGAGCTCCTACGAGCAGTACTTC
CASKGSSYEQYF
>TRBD2|TRBJ2-3|TRBV6-5|NA
TGTGCCAGCAGTTACAAGCGGGGGGGCGCGGCAGATACGCAGTATTTT
CASSYKRGGAADTQYF
>TRBD2|TRBJ2-1|TRBV6-6|NA
TGTGCCAGCGGACCGGGACTAGGGTACAATGAGCAGTTCTTC
CASGPGLGYNEQFF
>TRBD2|TRBJ2-7|TRBV14|NA
TGTGCCAGCAAAAGGAATAGCGGGGGCTACGAGCAGTACTTC
CASKRNSGGYEQYF
>NA|TRBJ1-4|TRBV29-1|NA
TGCAGCGTTGAAAGTGGCAGTTCCAGAAAACTGTTTTTT
CSVESGSSRKLFF
>TRBD2|TRBJ2-3|TRBV5-1|few
TGCGCCAGCAGCCCGGCTAGCGGCCGAACAGATACGCAGTATTTT
CASSPASGRTDTQYF
>TRBD1|TRBJ1-1|TRBV11-2|NA
TGTGCCAGCAGCTTTTGGACAGGAAAACTGAACACTGAAGCTTTCTTT
CASSFWTGKLNTEAFF
>NA|TRBJ2-7|TRBV21-1|NA
TGTGCCAGCAGCAACGGACAGCCACACTCCTACGAGCAGTACTTC
CASSNGQPHSYEQYF
>NA|TRBJ2-2|TRBV2|NA
TGTGCCAGCAGTGAACGGACAGTCGCGAACACCGGGGAGCTGTTTTTT
CASSERTVANTGELFF
>TRBD1|TRBJ1-2|TRBV9|NA
TGTGCCAGCAGCGTAGAAGGACAGGGGTCGAGGAGGGGCTACACCTTC
CASSVEGQGSRRGYTF
>TRBD1|TRBJ1-5|TRBV27|NA
TGTGCCAGCAGCGCCGGGACAGGGGTGCAGCCCCAGCATTTT
CASSAGTGVQPQHF
>TRBD1|TRBJ1-5|TRBV5-6|NA
TGTGCCAGCAGCTTGGGACAGGGATCAAATCAGCCCCAGCATTTT
CASSLGQGSNQPQHF
>TRBD2|TRBJ2-3|TRBV4-2|NA
TGTGCCAGCAGCCAGCGAGGGACTAGCGACGATACGCAGTATTTT
CASSQRGTSDDTQYF
>TRBD2|TRBJ2-1|TRBV6-5|NA
TGTGCCAGCAGTTACTCGAGCGGGACTAGTAACAATGAGCAGTTCTTC
CASSYSSGTSNNEQFF
>TRBD1|TRBJ1-2|TRBV30|NA
TGTGCCTGGAGTGAGACAGGGTCGGGAGGCTACACCTTC
CAWSETGSGGYTF
>TRBD2|TRBJ2-1|TRBV29-1|few
TGCAGCGTTCAGGGTAGCGGGGGGTGGAATGAGCAGTTCTTC
CSVQGSGGWNEQFF